A single T cell receptor (beta chain) is shown here with its context. The entry originates in a study of blood T cell repertoires in COVID-19. Study background: In each case, the material was cDNA or gDNA derived from T cells, B-cell-depleted T cells, or PBMCs.

This CDR3 region has 16 residues. Trimming cost V 4 bases and J 0 bases; bases outside gene matches: 5. Germline CDR1 is SGHTA and CDR2 is FQGNSA. Under the authors' procedure: The assay estimated nucleated cells by amplifying reference gene primers. Profiled with immunoSEQ multiplex PCR; TCRdb holds only in-frame clones, not every one. V, J and clone size reflect that table, while D and trimming were determined from the DNA. The sample has more than 80,000 clones; 70% to 80% are singletons. The chain is built from TRBV7-2 and TRBJ2-1; 8 nucleotides line up with TRBD2. Sequencing was carried out using peripheral blood. The sequence derives from a human donor with acute or convalescent COVID-19. The donor label of this sample is uncertain. The CDR3 loop reads CASSSLAGFSYNEQFF. Here the CDR3 DNA reads TGTGCCAGCAGCTCCTTAGCGGGGTTCTCCTACAATGAGCAGTTCTTC.